This T cell receptor beta chain emerged from a study of molecular identifiers for immune sequencing clone quantification. TCRdb called the PCR reads again in MiXCR, with one record for every CDR3 protein. The sample lists about 640,000 distinct CDR3 sequences, about 20% seen once, with under 0.95% in the top ten. Germline assignment: CDR1 SEHNR and CDR2 FQNEAQ (reference sequence). Trimming shortened V by 1 base and J by 8 bases, and 18 bases separated the two germline ends. This CDR3 is 16 amino acids long. This clonotype was sampled from a human donor in good health. Some libraries in this study had Jurkat cell RNA spiked in. This chain uses TRBV7-9 with TRBJ2-1; D is unclear. Material: naive CD8+ T cells from blood, with Jurkat cell RNA spiked in. Subset here: FACS-sorted CD8+CD4-CCR7+CD45RA+ naive T cells. CDR3 sequence: CASSLVWLGAHDEQFF. Written as DNA, the CDR3 is TGTGCCAGCAGCTTAGTATGGTTAGGCGCGCACGATGAGCAGTTCTTC.